Here is one T cell receptor beta chain with its context. These data come from a study of blood T cell repertoires in COVID-19. Study at large: Sites in the United States, Italy and Spain provided acute and convalescent COVID-19 samples.

Per the original data handling: Amplification of reference gene primers was used by the study to estimate nucleated cell counts. Profiling relied on immunoSEQ multiplex PCR, and the TCRdb table lists in-frame clones only, not all of them. V, J and clone size derive from that table, while D and trimming were established from the DNA sequence. The sample comprises about 50,000 clones, 65% to 90% of which are singletons, and around 2.8% rests with the top ten. The CDR3 runs to 15 residues. In germline, CDR1 is KGHSH, CDR2 LQKENI. V shed 2 bases and J shed 8 bases, with 18 bases lying between them. The receptor's source is an older woman with acute or convalescent COVID-19. This chain connects TRBV18 to TRBJ1-2; a possible D gene is TRBD1 (6 bases). Material for sequencing was peripheral blood. This CDR3 reads CASSPAQGSEEGYTF. In DNA form, the CDR3 reads TGTGCCAGCTCACCAGCCCAGGGGAGCGAGGAGGGCTACACCTTC.